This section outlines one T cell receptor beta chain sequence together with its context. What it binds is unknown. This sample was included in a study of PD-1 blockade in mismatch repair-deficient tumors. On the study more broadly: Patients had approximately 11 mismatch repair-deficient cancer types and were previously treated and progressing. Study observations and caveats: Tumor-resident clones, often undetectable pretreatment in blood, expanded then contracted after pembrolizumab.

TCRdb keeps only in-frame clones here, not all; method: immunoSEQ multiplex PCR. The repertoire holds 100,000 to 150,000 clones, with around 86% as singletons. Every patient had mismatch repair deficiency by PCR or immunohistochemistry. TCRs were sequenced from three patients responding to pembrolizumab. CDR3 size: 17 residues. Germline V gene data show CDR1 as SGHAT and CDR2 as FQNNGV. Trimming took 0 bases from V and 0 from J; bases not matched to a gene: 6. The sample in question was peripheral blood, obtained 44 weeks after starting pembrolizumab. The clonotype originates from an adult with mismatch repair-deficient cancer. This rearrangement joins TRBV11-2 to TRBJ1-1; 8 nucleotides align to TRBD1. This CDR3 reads CASSLDRGRFLNTEAFF. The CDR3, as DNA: TGTGCCAGCAGCTTAGACAGGGGGCGATTTTTGAACACTGAAGCTTTCTTT.